One and the same sample provided the 21 T cell receptor beta chains below, sequenced in a study of radiotherapy plus CTLA-4 blockade in lung cancer. Only in-frame clones appear in the TCRdb table, and some are missing; sequencing was by immunoSEQ multiplex PCR. The table has tens of thousands of clones, around nine tenths seen once. The starting material was peripheral blood, obtained from a patient treated with radiotherapy plus ipilimumab. The source of these receptors is a human donor with non-small cell lung cancer whose response to radiotherapy plus ipilimumab could not be evaluated.

This chain connects TRBV19 to TRBJ1-2; 7 bases agree with TRBD1. The germline V gene has CDR1 LNHDA and CDR2 SQIVND (reference sequence). J was trimmed by 3 bases and V by 3 bases; bases with no gene match: 1. The CDR3 has 13 amino acids. DNA for the CDR3: TGTGCCAGTAGTATCGGACAGGACTATGGCTACACCTTC. This translates into CASSIGQDYGYTF.

In this sample, this clone turned up once. The chain joins TRBV5-1 to TRBJ2-3, with D possibly being TRBD2 (5 bases). The CDR3 has 12 amino acids. Germline CDR1 is SGHRS and CDR2 is YFSETQ. V was trimmed by 5 bases and J by 3 bases, leaving 7 bases between them. CDR3 nucleotides: TGCGCCAGCAGGGGAGATACAGATACGCAGTATTTT. Translating it yields CASRGDTDTQYF.

The chain has TRBV5-1 and TRBJ1-3, with 7 bases identical to TRBD1. The length of the CDR3 is 16 residues. Germline-derived CDR1 and CDR2 are SGHRS and YFSETQ. The J segment lost 1 base and the V segment lost 4 bases, leaving 8 bases of the junction unmatched. The CDR3 DNA follows: TGCGCCAGCAGCAACAGACAGGGAGGATCTGGAAACACCATATATTTT. Translating it yields CASSNRQGGSGNTIYF.

This chain joins TRBV27 and TRBJ2-1; possible D gene TRBD2, 6 bases. V lost 4 bases and J 4 bases, leaving 14 bases between the germline ends. Germline CDR1 MNHEY, CDR2 SMNVEV (reference sequence). The CDR3 totals 15 residues. CDR3 residues: CASSSAGTGYNEQFF. CDR3 nucleotide sequence: TGTGCCAGCAGTTCGGCCGGGACTGGTTACAATGAGCAGTTCTTC.

The chain has TRBV7-9 and TRBJ2-5; D is ambiguous. CDR1 and CDR2 from the germline V gene are SEHNR and FQNEAQ (reference sequence). There are 14 residues in the CDR3. V dropped 1 base and J dropped 5 bases, with 11 bases sitting between them. As DNA, the CDR3 is TGTGCCAGCAGCTTAGTGCTGGCCGGGGAGACCCAGTACTTC. Protein sequence: CASSLVLAGETQYF.

The V gene is TRBV4-3, the J gene TRBJ2-1; D unclear. CDR1 and CDR2 (germline): LGHNA, YSLEER. V was clipped by 3 bases and J by 7 bases, with 10 bases between them. This CDR3 contains 13 residues. The CDR3 nucleotides are TGCGCCAGCAGCCAGTCCCAGTGGAATGAGCAGTTCTTC. This gives the protein CASSQSQWNEQFF.

The rearrangement uses TRBV11-2 and TRBJ2-1; 12 bases line up with TRBD2. CDR1 and CDR2 (germline): SGHAT, FQNNGV. Trimming took 4 bases from V and 0 from J; bases not matched to a gene: 1. This CDR3 comprises 16 residues. The CDR3 is CASSSSGGDSYNEQFF. The CDR3 bases are TGTGCCAGCAGCTCTAGCGGGGGGGACTCCTACAATGAGCAGTTCTTC.

The genes are TRBV30 and TRBJ1-5, with 7 positions matching TRBD1. Unmatched junction bases numbered 7, after V lost 5 bases and J lost 9 bases. Per the germline V gene, CDR1 is GTSNPN and CDR2 is SVGIG (reference sequence). There are 12 residues in the CDR3. Written as DNA, the CDR3 is TGTGCCTGGTCAGGGGGGCTAACGCCCCAGCATTTT. Encoded protein: CAWSGGLTPQHF. Variable domain in full (rest from reference TRBV30 and TRBJ1-5): SQTIHQWPATLVQPVGSPLSLECTVEGTSNPNLYWYRQAAGRGLQLLFYSVGIGQISSEVPQNLSASRPQDRQFILSSKKLLLSDSGFYLCAWSGGLTPQHFGDGTRLSIL.

The CDR3 loop is CAWSPGLRNTQYF. DNA of the CDR3: TGTGCCTGGAGTCCCGGACTAAGAAATACGCAGTATTTT. The V call is TRBV30, the J call TRBJ2-3; maybe TRBD2 (6 bases). The CDR3 covers 13 residues. Germline V gene sequence: CDR1 GTSNPN, CDR2 SVGIG (reference sequence). Trimming stripped 2 bases from V and 7 bases from J, with 13 bases between.

The chain is built from TRBV11-2 and TRBJ2-1; no clear D. The CDR3 has 13 amino acids. Germline loops: CDR1 SGHAT, CDR2 FQNNGV. V was pared by 1 base and J by 5 bases, with 6 bases between. The CDR3 is CASSLGLNNEQFF. In DNA form, the CDR3 reads TGTGCCAGCAGCTTAGGTCTTAACAATGAGCAGTTCTTC.

This chain uses TRBV6-5 with TRBJ2-7; TRBD2 is a possible D gene (6 bases). CDR3 size: 13 residues. The germline V gene encodes CDR1 MNHEY and CDR2 SVGAGI. With 1 base removed from V and 5 bases from J, the gap between germline ends came to 9 bases. CDR3 DNA: TGTGCCAGCAGTTACTTGGGCGGGGACGAGCAGTACTTC. It yields the protein CASSYLGGDEQYF.

This chain connects TRBV5-1 to TRBJ1-2, with TRBD1 matching over 9 bases. CDR3 length equals 14 residues. In germline, CDR1 is SGHRS, CDR2 YFSETQ. The V and J ends lost 4 bases and 5 bases, in that order; junction bases with no gene match: 6. CDR3 in DNA: TGCGCCAGCAGCCCGACTGGACAGGGGTATGGCTACACCTTC. This translates into CASSPTGQGYGYTF.

The chain uses TRBV10-2 and TRBJ2-1; 12 bases fit TRBD2. This CDR3 spans 16 amino acids. Germline V gene data show CDR1 as WSHSY and CDR2 as SAAADI. The ends lost 4 bases at V and 5 bases at J; junction bases unmatched: 6. The CDR3 sequence: CASSGLSSGRDNEQFF. In DNA form, the CDR3 reads TGCGCCAGCAGTGGACTATCTAGCGGGAGGGACAATGAGCAGTTCTTC.

The genes are TRBV2 and TRBJ2-3, with 9 bases fitting TRBD2. V dropped 5 bases and J dropped 4; count of bases not matched to a gene: 13. This CDR3 is built from 17 residues. Germline V CDR1 and CDR2: SNHLY, FYNNEI. The CDR3 spells CASSPREVAGVSDTQYF. CDR3 nucleotides: TGTGCCAGCAGTCCCCGGGAGGTAGCGGGGGTGTCAGATACGCAGTATTTT.

This CDR3 is CASSGMTGGSGNEQFF. CDR3 in DNA: TGTGCCAGCAGCGGAATGACAGGGGGGTCCGGCAATGAGCAGTTCTTC. The chain carries TRBV7-9 and TRBJ2-1; TRBD1 agrees at 9 bases. Germline V gene lookup returns CDR1 SEHNR and CDR2 FQNEAQ (reference sequence). The CDR3 runs to 16 residues. V dropped 5 bases and J dropped 6; count of bases not matched to a gene: 11. Using reference TRBV7-9 and TRBJ2-1 for the parts outside the CDR3, the full variable domain is DTGVSQNPRHKITKRGQNVTFRCDPISEHNRLYWYRQTLGQGPEFLTYFQNEAQLEKSRLLSDRFSAERPKGSFSTLEIQRTEQGDSAMYLCASSGMTGGSGNEQFFGPGTRLTVL.

The V gene is TRBV19, the J gene TRBJ2-1; 16 bases line up with TRBD2. CDR3 length equals 18 residues. CDR1 and CDR2 from the germline V gene are LNHDA and SQIVND (reference sequence). V lost 5 bases, J lost 5 bases, and 9 bases stayed unmatched. The DNA for the CDR3 is TGTGCCAGTAGTCTCCTCGAGGGACTAGCGGGAGGGCACAATGAGCAGTTCTTC. Its translation is CASSLLEGLAGGHNEQFF.

The rearrangement joins TRBV19 to TRBJ1-6; tentative D call: TRBD1 (6 bases). V shed 3 bases and J shed 2 bases, with 8 bases lying between them. The germline V gene has CDR1 LNHDA and CDR2 SQIVND (reference sequence). This CDR3 contains 15 residues. The CDR3 sequence is CASSIPGAYNSPLHF. CDR3 DNA sequence: TGTGCCAGTAGTATCCCAGGGGCCTATAATTCACCCCTCCACTTT. The full variable domain, its missing parts supplied by reference TRBV19 and TRBJ1-6, is DGGITQSPKYLFRKEGQNVTLSCEQNLNHDAMYWYRQDPGQGLRLIYYSQIVNDFQKGDIAEGYSVSREKKESFPLTVTSAQKNPTAFYLCASSIPGAYNSPLHFGNGTRLTVT.

This rearrangement joins TRBV27 to TRBJ2-1; TRBD2 matches 14 bases. The germline V gene encodes CDR1 MNHEY and CDR2 SMNVEV (reference sequence). The CDR3 has 15 residues. Trimming cost V 6 bases and J 7 bases; bases outside gene matches: 5. For the CDR3, the DNA is TGTGCCAGCAGCGGACTAGCGGGGGGAGTGAATGAGCAGTTCTTC. It translates to CASSGLAGGVNEQFF.

The chain has TRBV10-1 and TRBJ2-1; D not certain. This CDR3 contains 10 residues. Trimming removed 8 bases at V and 11 bases at J, with 10 bases between. Germline values: CDR1 WNHNN, CDR2 SYGVQD (reference sequence). CDR3 bases: TGCGCCAGCCCGGGTGACCAGCAGTTCTTC. It translates to CASPGDQQFF.

The V gene is TRBV4-3, the J gene TRBJ1-1, with a weak D call TRBD1 (5 bases). The V end was cut by 0 bases, the J end by 5 bases, with 22 bases between. Per germline, CDR1 LGHNA and CDR2 YSLEER. The CDR3 covers 18 residues. The DNA of the CDR3 is TGCGCCAGCAGCCAAGAACCCCCCCTTAGGGGAGGGTGGACTGAAGCTTTCTTT. Residues: CASSQEPPLRGGWTEAFF.

The chain carries TRBV4-3 and TRBJ2-7; 10 nucleotides agree with TRBD1. CDR1 is LGHNA, CDR2 YSLEER, per germline. This CDR3 is 14 amino acids long. V dropped 4 bases and J dropped 3; count of bases not matched to a gene: 3. CDR3: CASSLDRGLYEQYF. In DNA, the CDR3 is TGCGCCAGCAGCCTCGACAGGGGGCTCTACGAGCAGTACTTC.